This T cell receptor (beta chain) is drawn from a study of a mutant IDH1 vaccine in newly diagnosed glioma. Study-level information: Vaccination followed radiotherapy alone by 4-6 weeks, or accompanied temozolomide cycles.

Time point meaning: week 23, last vaccination. The vaccine gave 300 ug of a 20-mer mutant IDH1 peptide subcutaneously per dose. The V gene lost 8 bases and the J gene lost 2 bases, with 16 bases spanning the gap. The V gene's germline CDR1 is MNHNS and CDR2 SASEGT. This CDR3 has 14 residues. Worth noting for this clone: What it binds is not known.

The repertoire was sequenced with immunoSEQ multiplex PCR; TCRdb's copy has only in-frame clones and lacks some. The sample has tens of thousands of clones, about 75% seen once. The source is a man over 45 with glioma. Source: PBMCs, taken from a glioma patient whose treatment included an IDH1 peptide vaccine. The chain employs TRBV6-1 and TRBJ2-7; D call uncertain. CDR3 protein: CASWDWTVTYEQYF. The CDR3, as DNA: TGTGCCAGCTGGGATTGGACGGTAACCTACGAGCAGTACTTC.